This entry lists 30 T cell receptor beta chains sequenced from one sample in a study of patients and donors after allogeneic stem cell transplantation. MiXCR, applied by TCRdb to the RT-PCR reads, yields one record per CDR3 protein. The sample has 800,000 to 1,000,000 distinct CDR3 sequences, around 17% seen once. Sequences were obtained from blood, either unsorted or a sorted T cell fraction (not recorded which). All receptors come from a human donor who was either an allogeneic HSCT recipient or a stem cell or donor lymphocyte infusion donor (not recorded which). It is not recorded whose cells these are; they may come from a transplant donor.

The chain has TRBV12-3 or TRBV12-4 and TRBJ1-1; the match to TRBD1 covers 7 bases. J lost 7 bases, V lost 10 bases, and 9 bases had no gene match. The CDR3 length is 12 residues. CDR3 loop: CANRGGEVEAFF. The CDR3 coding sequence is TGTGCCAACAGGGGTGGGGAAGTTGAAGCTTTCTTT.

This CDR3 reads CASSLQQGFNEKLFF. CDR3 DNA sequence: TGTGCCAGCAGCTTGCAACAGGGGTTTAATGAAAAACTGTTTTTT. The V and J genes are TRBV5-8 and TRBJ1-4, with 7 bases identical to TRBD1. CDR1 is SGHTS, CDR2 YDEGEE, per germline. The CDR3 runs to 15 residues. The V gene end was trimmed by 1 base and the J gene end by 4 bases; junction bases not matched to a gene: 4.

This clonotype was observed a few times. The CDR3 DNA follows: TGTGCCAGCAGTTCGTACAGGGGTGAGAACTATGGCTACACCTTC. It translates to CASSSYRGENYGYTF. This rearrangement joins TRBV12-3 or TRBV12-4 to TRBJ1-2; TRBD1 matches at 7 bases. The CDR3 has 15 amino acids. After removal of 4 bases from V and 2 bases from J, the junction contained 7 bases not matched to a gene.

J is TRBJ2-3 and V is TRBV4-2; 10 positions match TRBD2. V trimming: 0 bases; J trimming: 3 bases; junction bases outside the gene matches: 6. CDR1 is LGHNA, CDR2 YNFKEQ, per germline. This CDR3 has 17 amino acids. The CDR3 DNA reads as TGTGCCAGCAGCCAAGACCAAGCGGGAGGGCCGACAGATACGCAGTATTTT. Encoded protein: CASSQDQAGGPTDTQYF.

This clonotype was counted a few times. The chain couples TRBV6-5 to TRBJ2-2; no firm D call. V was trimmed by 2 bases and J by 6 bases, leaving 4 bases between them. Germline values: CDR1 MNHEY, CDR2 SVGAGI. This CDR3 has 12 amino acids. The CDR3 DNA reads TGTGCCAGCAGTTACCCCCCCGGGGAGCTGTTTTTT. Translating it yields CASSYPPGELFF.

This clonotype has just a few counts. The chain has TRBV4-2 and TRBJ2-5; D is uncertain. This CDR3 region has 14 residues. CDR1 and CDR2 from the germline V gene are LGHNA and YNFKEQ. V was cut by 1 base and J by 1 base, with 7 bases left in between. CDR3 nucleotides: TGTGCCAGCAGCCAAGTTAAGGGCCAAGAGACCCAGTACTTC. It codes for CASSQVKGQETQYF.

The V and J genes are TRBV20-1 and TRBJ2-1; 7 bases agree with TRBD2. The junction had 8 bases not matched to a gene; V was cut back by 1 base and J by 5 bases. The CDR3 spans 15 residues. CDR1 and CDR2 from the germline V gene are DFQATT and SNEGSKA (reference sequence). In DNA, the CDR3 is TGCAGTGCTAGAGGGTGGCGGGAGAGGAACAATGAGCAGTTCTTC. Its translation: CSARGWRERNNEQFF.

This clonotype came up a few times. The genes are TRBV29-1 and TRBJ2-1; D tentatively fits TRBD1 or TRBD2 (5 bases each). Germline CDR1 is SQVTM and CDR2 is ANQGSEA. This CDR3 region has 14 residues. The germline V and J ends were trimmed by 5 bases and 0 bases, with 11 bases remaining between them. Written as DNA, the CDR3 is TGCAGCGTTCGAGGGACGAGCTCCTACAATGAGCAGTTCTTC. Encoded protein: CSVRGTSSYNEQFF.

This clonotype was counted only a few times. CDR3 in amino acids: CASSTNRVEGGELFF. The CDR3 bases are TGTGCCAGCAGCACAAACAGGGTGGAGGGCGGGGAGCTGTTTTTT. The chain links TRBV21-1 to TRBJ2-2; the table's D call of TRBD1 was not tested on the DNA. TRBV21-1 is designated a pseudogene. The CDR3 has 15 amino acids.

Only a few counts were recorded for this clonotype. The rearrangement uses TRBV2 and TRBJ2-7, with D possibly being TRBD1 (6 bases). There are 15 residues in the CDR3. Trimming cost V 6 bases and J 3 bases, with 18 bases left between them. Germline CDR1 SNHLY, CDR2 FYNNEI. The CDR3 sequence: CASRDRPVLHYEQYF. CDR3 nucleotides: TGTGCCAGCAGAGACAGGCCGGTCCTTCACTACGAGCAGTACTTC.

This clonotype was detected a few times. J is TRBJ1-5 and V is TRBV6-1; 12 nucleotides match TRBD1. Losses at the gene ends were 7 bases for V and 0 bases for J; bases not matched to a gene: 4. Per the germline V gene, CDR1 is MNHNS and CDR2 is SASEGT. CDR3 size: 16 residues. DNA for the CDR3: TGTGCCAGCAACCCGGGACAGGGGGCTAGCAATCAGCCCCAGCATTTT. It translates to CASNPGQGASNQPQHF.

The rearrangement links TRBV11-2 to TRBJ1-3; D remains unclear. The germline V gene encodes CDR1 SGHAT and CDR2 FQNNGV. Trimming took 1 base from V and 3 from J, leaving 7 bases between them. CDR3 length: 14 amino acids. CDR3 sequence: CASSLAPVGNTIYF. The CDR3 nucleotides are TGTGCCAGCAGCTTAGCCCCGGTTGGAAACACCATATATTTT.

This clonotype has a count of ten or more. The CDR3 here is CASSGPGTSFDEQFF. The CDR3 region has the DNA TGTGCCAGCAGCGGCCCCGGGACTAGTTTCGATGAGCAGTTCTTC. V gene TRBV13 combines with J gene TRBJ2-1; 8 bases align to TRBD2. The CDR3 spans 15 residues. CDR1 is PRHDT, CDR2 FYEKMQ, per germline (reference sequence). V lost 5 bases and J lost 8; bases outside the gene matches: 11.

This clonotype was picked up a small number of times. The genes are TRBV7-9 and TRBJ2-1; the match to TRBD2 covers 13 bases. Trimming took 5 bases from V and 4 from J; bases not matched to a gene: 5. CDR1 and CDR2 (germline): SEHNR, FQNEAQ (reference sequence). This CDR3 spans 16 amino acids. As DNA, the CDR3 is TGTGCCAGCAGCGGCAGACTAGCGGGAGGATACAATGAGCAGTTCTTC. This codes for CASSGRLAGGYNEQFF.

Remarks on this clonotype: Sequence at one end of the junction differs from germline and may be a read error. The chain links TRBV5-1 to TRBJ1-1; D is undetermined. CDR1 SGHRS and CDR2 YFSETQ come from the germline V gene. This CDR3 is 13 amino acids long. DNA of the CDR3: TGCGCCAGCAGCTTGGACAGCGACACTAAAGCTTTCTTT. It encodes CASSLDSDTKAFF.

This clonotype occurred a few times. The chain joins TRBV20-1 to TRBJ1-1; TRBD1 matches 7 bases. Per germline, CDR1 DFQATT and CDR2 SNEGSKA (reference sequence). CDR3 length: 14 amino acids. Trimming cost V 5 bases and J 5 bases; bases outside gene matches: 11. The CDR3 region has the DNA TGCAGTGCTTCCCCGGCACAGGGGACGACTGAAGCTTTCTTT. This encodes CSASPAQGTTEAFF.

There are a few counts of this clonotype. The CDR3 DNA sequence: TGTGCCAGCAGTCTTTGGCGGGGGGAAACAGATACGCAGTATTTT. Translating gives CASSLWRGETDTQYF. The chain recombines TRBV27 with TRBJ2-3; 8 bases are shared with TRBD2. CDR3 length: 15 amino acids. Germline CDR1 and CDR2: MNHEY and SMNVEV (reference sequence). J gave up 3 bases and V 5 bases, and 7 bases lay outside the gene matches.

This clonotype was detected only a few times. The chain joins TRBV6-2 or TRBV6-3 to TRBJ1-5; 9 bases fit TRBD1. The CDR3 has 14 amino acids. The V gene's germline CDR1 is MNHEY and CDR2 SVGEGT. Germline trimming cut 10 bases from V and 1 base from J; bases unmatched to any gene: 5. DNA for the CDR3: TGTGCCACCAAACAGGGGGCAAGCAATCAGCCCCAGCATTTT. Amino acid sequence: CATKQGASNQPQHF.

The chain combines TRBV6-2 or TRBV6-3 with TRBJ1-2; TRBD1 matches at 7 bases. Germline lookup yields CDR1 MNHEY and CDR2 SVGEGT. With 5 bases clipped from V and 8 bases from J, the junction kept 20 bases outside the gene matches. This CDR3 has 17 residues. In DNA form, the CDR3 reads TGTGCCAGCAGTCCCCGGGACAGCAAGTTGCTATCGCTCGGCTACACCTTC. Translating it yields CASSPRDSKLLSLGYTF.

This clonotype has just a few counts. This rearrangement joins TRBV5-1 to TRBJ1-3, with no clear D. V lost 4 bases and J 0 bases, leaving 20 bases between the germline ends. The CDR3 totals 18 residues. Germline-derived CDR1 and CDR2 are SGHRS and YFSETQ. The CDR3 loop reads CASSLYPKDGYSGNTIYF. As DNA, the CDR3 is TGCGCCAGCAGCCTCTACCCTAAAGACGGCTACTCTGGAAACACCATATATTTT.

The chain carries TRBV11-3 and TRBJ2-3; perhaps TRBD2 as D (6 bases). The CDR3 is 16 amino acids. V lost 0 bases and J 1 base, leaving 11 bases between the germline ends. Per the germline V gene, CDR1 is SGHNT and CDR2 is YENEEA. CDR3 nucleotides: TGTGCCAGCAGCTTAGATCTGACGGGAGGCACAGATACGCAGTATTTT. It specifies CASSLDLTGGTDTQYF.

The chain recombines TRBV20-1 with TRBJ1-2; 7 bases agree with TRBD1. The germline V gene has CDR1 DFQATT and CDR2 SNEGSKA (reference sequence). CDR3 length equals 14 residues. V lost 6 bases to trimming and J lost 0 bases; unmatched junction nucleotides: 7. CDR3 protein: CSAGGTAPNYGYTF. As DNA, the CDR3 is TGCAGTGCGGGCGGGACAGCACCTAACTATGGCTACACCTTC.

This clonotype was seen more than once but under ten times. V usage is TRBV11-3 and J usage is TRBJ2-5; TRBD1 matches at 7 bases. CDR3 length: 16 amino acids. Looked up from germline, CDR1 is SGHNT and CDR2 is YENEEA. After removal of 5 bases from V and 4 bases from J, the junction contained 13 bases not matched to a gene. The CDR3 DNA reads TGTGCCAGCAGCACACGGAGACAGGGTGGTAGAGAGACCCAGTACTTC. This encodes CASSTRRQGGRETQYF.

This chain uses TRBV20-1 with TRBJ1-2; D is possibly TRBD1 (5 bases). The V end was cut by 6 bases, the J end by 8 bases, with 22 bases between. Germline V CDR1 and CDR2: DFQATT, SNEGSKA (reference sequence). The CDR3 covers 14 residues. The CDR3 is CSAQGGMSVRGYTF. The CDR3 bases are TGCAGTGCCCAGGGTGGAATGAGTGTGAGAGGCTACACCTTC.

This clonotype came up a few times. The chain uses TRBV18 and TRBJ1-1; D is unresolved. Germline V gene lookup returns CDR1 KGHSH and CDR2 LQKENI. This CDR3 has 13 amino acids. The V end was cut by 4 bases, the J end by 4 bases, with 10 bases between. The CDR3 reads CASSRAEGTEAFF. The CDR3 DNA sequence: TGTGCCAGCTCACGGGCTGAGGGCACTGAAGCTTTCTTT. Complete variable domain (other parts from reference TRBV18 and TRBJ1-1): NAGVMQNPRHLVRRRGQEARLRCSPMKGHSHVYWYRQLPEEGLKFMVYLQKENIIDESGMPKERFSAEFPKEGPSILRIQQVVRGDSAAYFCASSRAEGTEAFFGQGTRLTVV.

The chain is built from TRBV2 and TRBJ1-6; 9 nucleotides line up with TRBD1. V lost 5 bases to trimming and J lost 7 bases; unmatched junction nucleotides: 6. Germline V gene lookup returns CDR1 SNHLY and CDR2 FYNNEI. CDR3 length: 15 residues. CDR3 DNA: TGTGCCAGCAGTACTCAGGGACAGGGAAATTCACCCCTCCACTTT. Translation gives CASSTQGQGNSPLHF. The variable domain in full, with the rest retrieved from reference TRBV2 and TRBJ1-6, is EPEVTQTPSHQVTQMGQEVILRCVPISNHLYFYWYRQILGQKVEFLVSFYNNEISEKSEIFDDQFSVERPDGSNFTLKIRSTKLEDSAMYFCASSTQGQGNSPLHFGNGTRLTVT.

The V gene is TRBV5-6, the J gene TRBJ1-1; D gene unclear. The CDR3 loop spans 16 amino acids. Germline loops: CDR1 SGHDT, CDR2 YYEEEE. The V end lost 1 base, the J end lost 3 bases, and 16 bases lay between the germline ends. Here the CDR3 DNA reads TGTGCCAGCAGCTTGTTAGTAAGGATGGCGGACACTGAAGCTTTCTTT. Its translation is CASSLLVRMADTEAFF.

The CDR3 region is CSAPTSSWRDTQYF. The DNA of the CDR3 is TGCAGTGCTCCGACTAGCTCCTGGAGAGATACGCAGTATTTT. The chain joins TRBV20-1 to TRBJ2-3; 7 bases fit TRBD2. The CDR3 runs to 14 residues. J was trimmed by 5 bases and V by 5 bases; bases with no gene match: 10. CDR1 DFQATT and CDR2 SNEGSKA come from the germline V gene (reference sequence).

The gene calls are TRBV7-8 and TRBJ1-3, with TRBD1 as a possible D gene (5 bases). Germline CDR1 is SGHVS and CDR2 is FQNEAQ. CDR3 length equals 17 residues. V was trimmed by 1 base and J by 4 bases, leaving 17 bases between them. The DNA for the CDR3 is TGTGCCAGCAGCTTAGGGTTCCTTACAGGCTTCGGAAACACCATATATTTT. It specifies CASSLGFLTGFGNTIYF.

This clonotype was observed a handful of times. The V and J genes are TRBV20-1 and TRBJ2-1; 13 positions match TRBD2. The CDR3 is made up of 15 amino acids. V lost 6 bases to trimming and J lost 8 bases; unmatched junction nucleotides: 10. Germline CDR1 and CDR2: DFQATT and SNEGSKA (reference sequence). In nucleotides, the CDR3 is TGCAGTGCCTCTGGACTAGCGGGGGTCTGGGATGAGCAGTTCTTC. Translated, it gives CSASGLAGVWDEQFF.